Described below is a single TCR beta chain sequence and its context. The data were produced by immunoSEQ multiplex PCR, yet TCRdb's version contains in-frame clones alone and is incomplete. The repertoire consists of hundreds of thousands of clones, with about 79% occurring once and the leading ten covering 3% to 4%. The data were taken from a study of blood T cell repertoires in COVID-19. Study information: The samples span acute and convalescent COVID-19 from the United States, Italy and Spain.

The germline V gene encodes CDR1 SQVTM and CDR2 ANQGSEA. CDR3 size: 12 residues. The V segment lost 7 bases and the J segment 5 bases; nucleotides outside the gene matches: 6. The origin of this receptor is a woman aged 55 to 70 who had recovered from COVID-19. The rearrangement links TRBV29-1 to TRBJ1-1, with TRBD1 matching over 8 bases. Source material: PBMCs or T cells enriched from blood (not recorded which). The CDR3 region is CSATQGETEAFF. The CDR3 DNA follows: TGCAGCGCAACACAGGGGGAAACTGAAGCTTTCTTT. Using reference TRBV29-1 and TRBJ1-1 for the parts outside the CDR3, the full variable domain is SAVISQKPSRDICQRGTSLTIQCQVDSQVTMMFWYRQQPGQSLTLIATANQGSEATYESGFVIDKFPISRPNLTFSTLTVSNMSPEDSSIYLCSATQGETEAFFGQGTRLTVV.